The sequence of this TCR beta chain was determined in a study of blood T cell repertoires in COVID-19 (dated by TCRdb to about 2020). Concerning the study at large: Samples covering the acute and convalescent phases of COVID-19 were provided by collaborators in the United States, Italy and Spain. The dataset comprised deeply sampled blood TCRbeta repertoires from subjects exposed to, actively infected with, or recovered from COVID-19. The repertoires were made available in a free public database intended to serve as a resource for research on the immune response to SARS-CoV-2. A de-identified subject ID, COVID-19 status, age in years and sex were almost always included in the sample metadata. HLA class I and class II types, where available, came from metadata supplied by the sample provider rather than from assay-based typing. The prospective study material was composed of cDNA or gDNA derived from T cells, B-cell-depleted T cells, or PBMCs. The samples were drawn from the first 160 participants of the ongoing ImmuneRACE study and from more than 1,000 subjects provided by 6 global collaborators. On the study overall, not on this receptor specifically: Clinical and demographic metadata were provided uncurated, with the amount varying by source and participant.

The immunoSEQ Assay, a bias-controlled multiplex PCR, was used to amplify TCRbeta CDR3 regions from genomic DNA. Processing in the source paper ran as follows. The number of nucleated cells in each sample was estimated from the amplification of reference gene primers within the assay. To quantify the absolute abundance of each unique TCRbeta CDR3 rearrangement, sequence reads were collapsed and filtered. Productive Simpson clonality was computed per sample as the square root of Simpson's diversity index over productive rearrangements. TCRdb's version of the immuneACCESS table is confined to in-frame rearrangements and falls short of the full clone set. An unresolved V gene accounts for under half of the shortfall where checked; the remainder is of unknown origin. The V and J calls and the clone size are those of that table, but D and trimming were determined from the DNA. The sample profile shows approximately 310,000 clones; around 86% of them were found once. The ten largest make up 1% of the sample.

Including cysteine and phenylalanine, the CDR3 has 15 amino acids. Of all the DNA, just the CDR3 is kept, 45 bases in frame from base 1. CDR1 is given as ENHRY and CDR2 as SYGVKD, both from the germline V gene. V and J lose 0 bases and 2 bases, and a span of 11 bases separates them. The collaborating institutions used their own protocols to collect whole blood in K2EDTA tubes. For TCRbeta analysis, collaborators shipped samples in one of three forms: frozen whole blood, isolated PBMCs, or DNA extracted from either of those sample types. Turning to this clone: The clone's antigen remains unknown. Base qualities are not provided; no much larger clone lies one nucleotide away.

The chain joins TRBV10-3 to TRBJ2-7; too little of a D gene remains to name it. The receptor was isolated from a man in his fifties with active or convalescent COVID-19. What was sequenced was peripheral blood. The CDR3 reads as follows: CAISESTTETYEQYF. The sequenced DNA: TGTGCCATCAGTGAGTCGACGACGGAGACCTACGAGCAGTACTTC.